This entry describes one TCR beta chain. Measured with immunoSEQ multiplex PCR; TCRdb has only the in-frame clones, and not every one. Altogether under 200,000 clones are present, 90% to 95% being singletons, with the ten largest covering approximately 4%. The CDR3 contains 11 residues. V gave up 4 bases and J gave up 7 bases, with 6 bases separating them. The sample belongs to a study of T cell responses to AZD1222 COVID-19 vaccine. This chain links TRBV5-3 with TRBJ2-1; D not certain. TRBV5-3 is designated an ORF whose function remains uncertain. This TCR came from an adult who received the MenACWY meningococcal vaccine as a control. The specimen was peripheral blood, collected 28 days after the second dose of the MenACWY control vaccine. The CDR3 is CARSQFNEQFF. CDR3 nucleotides: TGTGCCAGAAGCCAATTTAATGAGCAGTTCTTC.